The next 13 T cell receptor beta chains were all read from a single sample in a study of CXCR3-negative and CXCR3-positive naive CD8 T cells. Notes on the study in general: Relative to CXCR3-negative naive cells, CXCR3-positive naive cells had more hydrophobic TRB CDR3s.

TRB cDNA libraries were made by UMI-labeled 5' RACE. TCRdb re-called the 5' RACE reads and catalogs CDR3 proteins one per entry, DNA excluded. This listing includes some 150,000 distinct CDR3 sequences. Their cognate antigens are unknown. Sequenced sample: naive CXCR3+ CD8+ T cells from blood. Subset noted: CD45RO-CCR7+CD27+CD95- naive CD8+ T cells expressing CXCR3 (TNR3+). Receptors originate from a human donor in good health. Some clones in this sample may be carry-over from other donors' samples.

V and J are TRBV5-1 and TRBJ2-3; the D call of TRBD1 rests on TCRdb alone, since no DNA is present to check it. Germline lookup yields CDR1 SGHRS and CDR2 YFSETQ. CDR3 length equals 16 residues. CDR3 loop: CACSPTGDRVTDTQYF. The variable domain in full, completed from reference TRBV5-1 and TRBJ2-3, reads KAGVTQTPRYLIKTRGQQVTLSCSPISGHRSVSWYQQTPGQGLQFLFEYFSETQRNKGNFPGRFSGRQFSNSRSEMNVSTLELGDSALYLCACSPTGDRVTDTQYFGPGTRLTVL.

V is TRBV29-1 and J is TRBJ2-7; with no DNA, the TCRdb D assignment of TRBD2 cannot be verified. The germline V gene encodes CDR1 SQVTM and CDR2 ANQGSEA. The CDR3 consists of 15 residues. This chain's CDR3 is CSVELAGGPTYEQYF.

V gene TRBV27 combines with J gene TRBJ2-2. CDR1 is MNHEY, CDR2 SMNVEV, per germline (reference sequence). The CDR3 length is 15 residues. CDR3 sequence reads: CASSPLDGNTGELFF.

J is TRBJ2-7 and V is TRBV7-2; with no DNA, the TCRdb D assignment of TRBD2 cannot be verified. CDR3 length equals 18 residues. Germline-derived CDR1 and CDR2 are SGHTA and FQGNSA. The CDR3 reads CASSLDYGASGFTYEQYF.

This rearrangement joins TRBV14 to TRBJ1-1; the D gene TCRdb calls, TRBD1, cannot be checked with no DNA. The CDR3 has 15 residues. CDR1 is SGHDN, CDR2 FVKESK, per germline. The CDR3 sequence: CASSPWDIQNTEAFF.

The chain links TRBV12-3 or TRBV12-4 to TRBJ2-7; TCRdb's D gene call, TRBD1, goes unchecked for lack of DNA. This CDR3 spans 15 amino acids. CDR3 loop: CASSHGQGAVYEQYF.

The chain joins TRBV12-3 or TRBV12-4 to TRBJ2-7; TCRdb lists TRBD1, though no DNA is available to test this call. CDR3 size: 14 residues. CDR3 in amino acids: CASSPTQQGDEQYF.

The chain links TRBV7-9 to TRBJ2-5; the D gene TCRdb calls, TRBD1, cannot be checked with no DNA. Per the germline V gene, CDR1 is SEHNR and CDR2 is FQNEAQ (reference sequence). The CDR3 extends over 16 amino acids. This CDR3 is CASSLGDRGLQETQYF.

V usage is TRBV7-8 and J usage is TRBJ2-5; there is no DNA to check the TCRdb D call of TRBD1. Germline V gives CDR1 SGHVS, CDR2 FQNEAQ. This CDR3 spans 16 amino acids. The CDR3 protein is CASSPRDRVVGETQYF. Looking up the rest from reference TRBV7-8 and TRBJ2-5 gives the full variable domain: GAGVSQSPRYKVAKRGQDVALRCDPISGHVSLFWYQQALGQGPEFLTYFQNEAQLDKSGLPSDRFFAERPEGSVSTLKIQRTQQEDSAVYLCASSPRDRVVGETQYFGPGTRLLVL.

The chain recombines TRBV7-9 with TRBJ1-6; TCRdb's D call of TRBD1 is untestable without DNA. Germline assignment: CDR1 SEHNR and CDR2 FQNEAQ (reference sequence). The CDR3 has 15 residues. Here the CDR3 reads CASSPAPGGGSPLHF.

The chain carries TRBV5-1 and TRBJ1-1; TCRdb selects TRBD1, and the lack of DNA leaves this call unchecked. This CDR3 contains 16 residues. In germline, CDR1 is SGHRS, CDR2 YFSETQ. The CDR3 reads CASGSGDLEPNTEAFF.

The chain recombines TRBV12-3 or TRBV12-4 with TRBJ2-3; TCRdb proposes TRBD1, but this gene call is untestable without DNA. This CDR3 is 17 amino acids long. CDR3 sequence reads: CASNHPQGDPSTDTQYF.

CDR3: CASSSDRAVEKLFF. The V gene is TRBV7-9, the J gene TRBJ1-4; without DNA, the TCRdb call of TRBD1 cannot be checked. CDR3 length: 14 residues. Germline V CDR1 and CDR2: SEHNR, FQNEAQ (reference sequence).